This TCR beta chain was sequenced in a study of blood T cell repertoires in COVID-19. Whole-study context: Both acute and convalescent COVID-19 samples were obtained from the United States, Italy and Spain. Sample material is recorded as cDNA or gDNA derived from T cells, B-cell-depleted T cells, or PBMCs.

Original methodology: Estimation of nucleated cell counts was performed using reference gene primer amplification. The data were produced by immunoSEQ multiplex PCR, yet TCRdb's version contains in-frame clones alone and is incomplete. Clonal size and the V and J genes are those of that table, whereas D and trimming came from the DNA. Counted here are roughly 30,000 clones, about three quarters occurring once; the ten biggest clones make up more than 20%. Germline CDR1 and CDR2: MNHEY and SMNVEV (reference sequence). The V gene lost 7 bases and the J gene lost 5 bases, with 15 bases spanning the gap. This CDR3 comprises 15 residues.

This sequence originates from a boy between 2 and 15 years old with active or convalescent COVID-19. The specimen was peripheral blood. This chain uses TRBV27 with TRBJ1-6; D might be TRBD1 (6 bases). The CDR3 nucleotides read TGTGCCAGCATGGGGGCCAAGGCTAATAATTCACCCCTCCACTTT. Translating gives CASMGAKANNSPLHF.